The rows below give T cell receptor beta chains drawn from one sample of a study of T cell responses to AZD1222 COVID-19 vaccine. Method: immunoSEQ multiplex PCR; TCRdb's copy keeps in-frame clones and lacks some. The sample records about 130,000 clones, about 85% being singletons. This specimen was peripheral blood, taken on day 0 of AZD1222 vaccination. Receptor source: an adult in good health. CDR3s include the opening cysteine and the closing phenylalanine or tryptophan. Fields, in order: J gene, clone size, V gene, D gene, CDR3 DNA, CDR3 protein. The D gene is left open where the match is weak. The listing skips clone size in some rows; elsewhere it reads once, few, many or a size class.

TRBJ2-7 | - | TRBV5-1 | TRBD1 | TGCGCCAGCAGCTTGGAGGCGACAGGGATTTACGAGCAGTACTTC | CASSLEATGIYEQYF
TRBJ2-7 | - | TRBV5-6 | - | TGTGCCAGCAGGAGAGGAACCTACGAGCAGTACTTC | CASRRGTYEQYF
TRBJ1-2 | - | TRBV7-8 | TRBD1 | TGTGCCAGCACCCGGACAGGAGATTATGGCTACACCTTC | CASTRTGDYGYTF
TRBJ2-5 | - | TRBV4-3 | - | TGCGCCAGCAGCCAGGAGGCCCGGGGGCAAGAGACCCAGTACTTC | CASSQEARGQETQYF
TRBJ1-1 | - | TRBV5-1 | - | TGCGCCAGCAGCCCTCTATCGCTTACCGAAAAAGCTTTCTTT | CASSPLSLTEKAFF
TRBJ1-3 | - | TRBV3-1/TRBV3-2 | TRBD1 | TGTGCCAGCAGCCAAGGACAGGGAAGTGGAAACACCATATATTTT | CASSQGQGSGNTIYF
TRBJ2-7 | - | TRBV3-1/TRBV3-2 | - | TGTGCCAGCAGCCAAGGGGGCCGCGAGCAGTACTTC | CASSQGGREQYF
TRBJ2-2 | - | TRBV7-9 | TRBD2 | TGTGCCAGCAGCCGCCGGACTAGCGGACTCCGCGACACCGGGGAGCTGTTTTTT | CASSRRTSGLRDTGELFF
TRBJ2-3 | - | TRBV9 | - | TGTGCCAGCAGCGCAACAGGGAATCCAGATACGCAGTATTTT | CASSATGNPDTQYF
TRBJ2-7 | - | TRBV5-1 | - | TGCGCCAGCAGCTCTGGGACATCCTACGAGCAGTACTTC | CASSSGTSYEQYF
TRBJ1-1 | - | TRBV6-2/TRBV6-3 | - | TGTGCCAGCAGTTCCCCCGGGGCGGGTGAAGCTTTCTTT | CASSSPGAGEAFF
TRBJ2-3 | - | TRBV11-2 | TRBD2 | TGTGCCAGCAGCTTAACTAGCGGGGGGCATACGCAGTATTTT | CASSLTSGGHTQYF
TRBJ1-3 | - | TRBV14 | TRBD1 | TGTGCCAGCAGCCCGACAGGGGCGACCTCTGGAAACACCATATATTTT | CASSPTGATSGNTIYF
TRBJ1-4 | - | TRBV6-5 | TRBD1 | TGTGCCAGCAGTTACAGACAGGGGCATAAACTGTTTTTT | CASSYRQGHKLFF
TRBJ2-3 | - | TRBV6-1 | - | TGTGCCAGCAGTGAGGTGGGGCCCGTGGATACGCAGTATTTT | CASSEVGPVDTQYF
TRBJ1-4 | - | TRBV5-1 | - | TGCGCCAGCAGCTTGAGGGGTGCGGACCGAGCTAATGAAAAACTGTTTTTT | CASSLRGADRANEKLFF
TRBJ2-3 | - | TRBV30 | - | TGTGCCTGGAAGATTGCGGGAAACTCAGGCACAGATACGCAGTATTTT | CAWKIAGNSGTDTQYF
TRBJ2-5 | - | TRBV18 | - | TGTGCCAGCTCACCGGGGGGTCCAAGCGAGACCCAGTACTTC | CASSPGGPSETQYF
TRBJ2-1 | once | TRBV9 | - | TGTGCCAGCAGCGTAGCTAGTTTAGCTGCCAGCTCCTACAATGAGCAGTTCTTC | CASSVASLAASSYNEQFF
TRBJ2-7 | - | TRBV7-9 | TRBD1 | TGTGCCAGCAGCTTGCGACAGGGGGCGCTGACCTACGAGCAGTACTTC | CASSLRQGALTYEQYF
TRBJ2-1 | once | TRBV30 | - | TGTGCCTGGAGTTTCGGATACAATGAGCAGTTCTTC | CAWSFGYNEQFF
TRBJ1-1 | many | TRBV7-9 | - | TGTGCCAGCAGCGGTAGGGATGCTGAAGCTTTCTTT | CASSGRDAEAFF
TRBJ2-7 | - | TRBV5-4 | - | TGTGCCAGCAGCTTAGCCCACTCCGAGCAGTACTTC | CASSLAHSEQYF
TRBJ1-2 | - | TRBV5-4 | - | TGTGCCAGTATCCTAACGTGGGGCAACTATGGCTACACCTTC | CASILTWGNYGYTF
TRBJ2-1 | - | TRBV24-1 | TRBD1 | TGTGCCACCAGTGACCACGGGACAGGGAGGCAGTTCTTC | CATSDHGTGRQFF
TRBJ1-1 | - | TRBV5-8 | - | TGTGCCAGTGTCCAACGAGACACTGAAGCTTTCTTT | CASVQRDTEAFF
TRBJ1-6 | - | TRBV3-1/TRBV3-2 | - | TGTGCCAGCCGCAACGGGCTGAATTCACCCCTCCACTTT | CASRNGLNSPLHF
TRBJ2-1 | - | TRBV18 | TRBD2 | TGTGCCAGCTCACCGGAGCGGGGGCTCTACAATGAGCAGTTCTTC | CASSPERGLYNEQFF
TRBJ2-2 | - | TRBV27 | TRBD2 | TGTGCCAGCAGTAGCGGGGGCGGCGGGGAGCTGTTTTTT | CASSSGGGGELFF
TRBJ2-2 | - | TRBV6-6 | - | TGTGCCAGCAGACCAGGGTCCGGGGGCGGGGAGCTGTTTTTT | CASRPGSGGGELFF
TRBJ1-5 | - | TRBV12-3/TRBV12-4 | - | TGTGCCAGCAGTTTAGGTCAGCCCCAGCATTTT | CASSLGQPQHF
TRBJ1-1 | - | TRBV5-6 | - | TGTGCCAGCAGCTTGACAGATCGGTCGGCTGAAGCTTTCTTT | CASSLTDRSAEAFF
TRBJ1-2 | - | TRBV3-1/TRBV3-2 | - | TGTGCCAGCAGCCAAGGCTATTCTCCTCCAGGCTACACCTTC | CASSQGYSPPGYTF
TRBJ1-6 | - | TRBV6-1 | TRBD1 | TGTGCCAGCAGTGAAGCAGGGGGACAGCGTTCACCCCTCCACTTT | CASSEAGGQRSPLHF
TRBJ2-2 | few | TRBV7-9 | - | TGTGCCAGCAGCTTACGGGAGAACACCGGGGAGCTGTTTTTT | CASSLRENTGELFF
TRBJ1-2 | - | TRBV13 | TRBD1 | TGTGCCAGCAGCCCAGAGGGGGCAGGGGTTAATGGCTACACCTTC | CASSPEGAGVNGYTF
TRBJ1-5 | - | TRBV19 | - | TGTGCCAGTAGCGATAGGGCCAGGGCCCAGCATTTT | CASSDRARAQHF
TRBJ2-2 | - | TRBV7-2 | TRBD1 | TGTGCCAGCAGCTATACAGGGGGTCCGGGGACCGGGGAGCTGTTTTTT | CASSYTGGPGTGELFF
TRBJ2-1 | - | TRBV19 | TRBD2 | TGTGCCAGTAGTACCACTAGCGGGGGGCGAAGTGAGCAGTTCTTC | CASSTTSGGRSEQFF
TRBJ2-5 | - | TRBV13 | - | TGTGCCAGCAGCTTAGGGGCCCGGCAAGAGACCCAGTACTTC | CASSLGARQETQYF
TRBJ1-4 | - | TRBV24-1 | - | TGTGCCACCGGAAGGGGGGGGGTCAATGAAAAACTGTTTTTT | CATGRGGVNEKLFF
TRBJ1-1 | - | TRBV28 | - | TGTGCCAGCACCATGACACCGAACACTGAAGCTTTCTTT | CASTMTPNTEAFF
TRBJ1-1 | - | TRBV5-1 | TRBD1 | TGCGCCAGCAGCCTCCGGGACAGGGGGAGGAACACTGAAGCTTTCTTT | CASSLRDRGRNTEAFF
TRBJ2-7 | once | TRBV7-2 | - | TGTGCCAGCAGCGTTGGCTACGAGCAGTACTTC | CASSVGYEQYF
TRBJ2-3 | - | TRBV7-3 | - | TGTGCCAGCAGCCCGACCTGGGGAAGCACAGATACGCAGTATTTT | CASSPTWGSTDTQYF
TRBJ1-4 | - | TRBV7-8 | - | TGTGCCAGCAGCTCCCGGCGGGTGACTAATGAAAAACTGTTTTTT | CASSSRRVTNEKLFF
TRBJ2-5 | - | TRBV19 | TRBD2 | TGTGCCAGTAGTATACTAGCGGGGTTTCAGGAGACCCAGTACTTC | CASSILAGFQETQYF
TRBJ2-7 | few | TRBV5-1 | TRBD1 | TGCGCCAGCCACCGACAGGGCCTCTTCAACGAGCAGTACTTC | CASHRQGLFNEQYF
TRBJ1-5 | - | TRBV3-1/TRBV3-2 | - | TGTGCCAGTGGGGGGATGGCCAATCAGCCCCAGCATTTT | CASGGMANQPQHF